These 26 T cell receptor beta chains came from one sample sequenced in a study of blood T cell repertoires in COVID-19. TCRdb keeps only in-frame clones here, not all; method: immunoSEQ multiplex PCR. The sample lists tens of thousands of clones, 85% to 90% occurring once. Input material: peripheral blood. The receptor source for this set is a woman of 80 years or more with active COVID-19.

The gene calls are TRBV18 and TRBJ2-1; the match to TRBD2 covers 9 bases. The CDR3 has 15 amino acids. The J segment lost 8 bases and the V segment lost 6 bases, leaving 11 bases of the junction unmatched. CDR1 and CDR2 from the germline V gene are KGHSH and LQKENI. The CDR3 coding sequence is TGTGCCAGCTCGCCGCCTAGCGGGAAAACCTATGAGCAGTTCTTC. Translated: CASSPPSGKTYEQFF.

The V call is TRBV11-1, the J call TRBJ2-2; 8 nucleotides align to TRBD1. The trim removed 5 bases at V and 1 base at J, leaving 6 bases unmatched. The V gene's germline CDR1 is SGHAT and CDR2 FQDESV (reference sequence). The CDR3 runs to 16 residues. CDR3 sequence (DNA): TGTGCCAGCAGCCCCACCGGGACAGGGAACACCGGGGAGCTGTTTTTT. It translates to CASSPTGTGNTGELFF. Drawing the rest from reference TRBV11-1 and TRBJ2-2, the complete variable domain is EAEVAQSPRYKITEKSQAVAFWCDPISGHATLYWYRQILGQGPELLVQFQDESVVDDSQLPKDRFSAERLKGVDSTLKIQPAELGDSAMYLCASSPTGTGNTGELFFGEGSRLTVL.

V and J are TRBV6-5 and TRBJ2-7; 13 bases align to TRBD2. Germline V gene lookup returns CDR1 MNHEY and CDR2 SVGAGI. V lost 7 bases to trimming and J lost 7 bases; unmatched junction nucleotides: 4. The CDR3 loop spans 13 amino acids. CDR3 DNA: TGTGCCAGCACCCTACTAGCGGGAGGGGAGCAGTACTTC. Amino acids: CASTLLAGGEQYF.

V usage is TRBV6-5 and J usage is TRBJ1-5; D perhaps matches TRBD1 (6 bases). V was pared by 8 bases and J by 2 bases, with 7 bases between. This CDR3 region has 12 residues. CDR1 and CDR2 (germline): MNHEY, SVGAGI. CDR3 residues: CASSGGNQPQHF. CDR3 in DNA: TGTGCCAGCTCAGGGGGCAATCAGCCCCAGCATTTT.

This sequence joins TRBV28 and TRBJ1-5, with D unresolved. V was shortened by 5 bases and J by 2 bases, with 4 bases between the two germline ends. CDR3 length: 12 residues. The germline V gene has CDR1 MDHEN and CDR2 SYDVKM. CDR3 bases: TGTGCCAGCAGTCGAGGCAATCAGCCCCAGCATTTT. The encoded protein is CASSRGNQPQHF.

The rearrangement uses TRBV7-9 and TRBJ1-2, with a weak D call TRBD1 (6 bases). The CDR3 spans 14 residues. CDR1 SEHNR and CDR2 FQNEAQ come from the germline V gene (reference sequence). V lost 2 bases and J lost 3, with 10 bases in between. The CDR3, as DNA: TGTGCCAGCAGCTTACAGGCAGGGGACTATGGCTACACCTTC. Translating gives CASSLQAGDYGYTF. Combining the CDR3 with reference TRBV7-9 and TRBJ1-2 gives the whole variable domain DTGVSQNPRHKITKRGQNVTFRCDPISEHNRLYWYRQTLGQGPEFLTYFQNEAQLEKSRLLSDRFSAERPKGSFSTLEIQRTEQGDSAMYLCASSLQAGDYGYTFGSGTRLTVV.

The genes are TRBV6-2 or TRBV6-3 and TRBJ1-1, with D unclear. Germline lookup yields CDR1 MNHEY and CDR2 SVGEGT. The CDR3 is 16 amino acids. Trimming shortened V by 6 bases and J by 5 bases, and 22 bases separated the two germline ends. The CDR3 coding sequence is TGTGCCAGCAGCCTCTTTGACCCACGGGAAGGTACTGAAGCTTTCTTT. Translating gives CASSLFDPREGTEAFF.

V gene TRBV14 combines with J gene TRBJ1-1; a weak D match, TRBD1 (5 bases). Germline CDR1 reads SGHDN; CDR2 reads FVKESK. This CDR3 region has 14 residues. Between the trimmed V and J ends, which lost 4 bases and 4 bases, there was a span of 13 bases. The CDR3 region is CASSRAGFGTEAFF. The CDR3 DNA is TGTGCCAGCAGCCGAGCAGGGTTCGGCACTGAAGCTTTCTTT.

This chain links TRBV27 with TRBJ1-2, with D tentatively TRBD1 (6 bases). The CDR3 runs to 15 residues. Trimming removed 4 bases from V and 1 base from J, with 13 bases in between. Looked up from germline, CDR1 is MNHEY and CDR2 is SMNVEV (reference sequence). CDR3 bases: TGTGCCAGCAGTTCGACAGGCTCCCTTAACTATGGCTACACCTTC. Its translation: CASSSTGSLNYGYTF.

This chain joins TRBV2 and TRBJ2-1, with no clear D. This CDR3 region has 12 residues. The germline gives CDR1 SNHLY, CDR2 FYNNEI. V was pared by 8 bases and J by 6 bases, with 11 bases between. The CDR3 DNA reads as TGTGCCAGCCTGGCTAGTGGCAATGAGCAGTTCTTC. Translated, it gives CASLASGNEQFF.

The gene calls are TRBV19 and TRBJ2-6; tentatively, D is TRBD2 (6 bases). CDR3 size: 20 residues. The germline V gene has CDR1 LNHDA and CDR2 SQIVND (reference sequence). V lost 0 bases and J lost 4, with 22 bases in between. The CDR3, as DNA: TGTGCCAGTAGTATAGAGCATTGGGAGGCCTTCCATCGAGGGGCCAACGTCCTGACTTTC. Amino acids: CASSIEHWEAFHRGANVLTF.

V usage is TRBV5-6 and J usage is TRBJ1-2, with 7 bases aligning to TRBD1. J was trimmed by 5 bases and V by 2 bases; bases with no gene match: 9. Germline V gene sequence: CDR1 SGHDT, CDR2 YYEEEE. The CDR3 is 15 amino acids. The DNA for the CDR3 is TGTGCCAGCAGCTTAACGACAGGGAGGTTTTATGGCTACACCTTC. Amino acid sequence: CASSLTTGRFYGYTF.

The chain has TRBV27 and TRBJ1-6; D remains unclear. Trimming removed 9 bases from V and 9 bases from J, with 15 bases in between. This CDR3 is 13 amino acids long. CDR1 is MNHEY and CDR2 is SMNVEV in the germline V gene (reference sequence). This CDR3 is CASPYPVFSPLHF. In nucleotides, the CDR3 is TGTGCCAGTCCCTACCCGGTGTTTTCACCCCTCCACTTT.

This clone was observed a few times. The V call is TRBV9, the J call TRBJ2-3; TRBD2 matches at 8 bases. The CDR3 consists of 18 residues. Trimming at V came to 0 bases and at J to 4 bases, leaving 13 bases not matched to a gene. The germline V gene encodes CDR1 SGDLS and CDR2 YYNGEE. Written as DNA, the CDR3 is TGTGCCAGCAGCGTAGAATCCAGTAGCGGGATGTCTGCAGATACGCAGTATTTT. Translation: CASSVESSSGMSADTQYF. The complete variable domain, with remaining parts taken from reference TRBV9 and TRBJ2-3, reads DSGVTQTPKHLITATGQRVTLRCSPRSGDLSVYWYQQSLDQGLQFLIQYYNGEERAKGNILERFSAQQFPDLHSELNLSSLELGDSALYFCASSVESSSGMSADTQYFGPGTRLTVL.

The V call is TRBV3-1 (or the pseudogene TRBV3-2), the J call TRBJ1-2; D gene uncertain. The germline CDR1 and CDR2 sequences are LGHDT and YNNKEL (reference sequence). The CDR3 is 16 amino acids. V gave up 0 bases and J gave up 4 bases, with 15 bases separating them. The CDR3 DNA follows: TGTGCCAGCAGCCAAGAAGGTTCGGAGAGGGTCTATGGCTACACCTTC. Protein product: CASSQEGSERVYGYTF.

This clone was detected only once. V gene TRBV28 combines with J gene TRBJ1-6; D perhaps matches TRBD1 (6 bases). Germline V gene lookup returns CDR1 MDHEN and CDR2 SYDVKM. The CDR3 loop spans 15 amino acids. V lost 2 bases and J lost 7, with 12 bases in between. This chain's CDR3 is CASSLRDTHNSPLHF. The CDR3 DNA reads TGTGCCAGCAGTTTACGGGACACTCACAATTCACCCCTCCACTTT.

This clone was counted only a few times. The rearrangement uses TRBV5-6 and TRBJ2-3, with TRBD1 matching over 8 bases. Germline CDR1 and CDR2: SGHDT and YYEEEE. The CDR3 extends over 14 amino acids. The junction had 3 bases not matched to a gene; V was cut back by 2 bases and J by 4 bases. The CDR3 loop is CASSFQGASDTQYF. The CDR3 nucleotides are TGTGCCAGCAGCTTTCAGGGGGCGTCAGATACGCAGTATTTT.

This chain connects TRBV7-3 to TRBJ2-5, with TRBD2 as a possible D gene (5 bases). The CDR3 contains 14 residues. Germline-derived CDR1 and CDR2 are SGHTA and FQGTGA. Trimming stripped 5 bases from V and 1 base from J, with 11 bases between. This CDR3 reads CASSVRAGQETQYF. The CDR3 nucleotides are TGTGCCAGCAGCGTTCGGGCGGGCCAAGAGACCCAGTACTTC.

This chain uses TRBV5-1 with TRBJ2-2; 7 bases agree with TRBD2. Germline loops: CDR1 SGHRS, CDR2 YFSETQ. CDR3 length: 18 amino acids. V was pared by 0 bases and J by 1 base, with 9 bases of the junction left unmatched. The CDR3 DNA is TGCGCCAGCAGCTTGGGCCCTAGCGGAACCATGAACACCGGGGAGCTGTTTTTT. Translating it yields CASSLGPSGTMNTGELFF.

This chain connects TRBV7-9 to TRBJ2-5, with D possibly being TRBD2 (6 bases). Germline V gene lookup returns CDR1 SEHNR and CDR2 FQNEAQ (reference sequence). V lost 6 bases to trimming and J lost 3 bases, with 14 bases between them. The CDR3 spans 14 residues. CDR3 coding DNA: TGTGCCAGCAGTCTAGGCGGGGCAGAAGAGACCCAGTACTTC. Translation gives CASSLGGAEETQYF.

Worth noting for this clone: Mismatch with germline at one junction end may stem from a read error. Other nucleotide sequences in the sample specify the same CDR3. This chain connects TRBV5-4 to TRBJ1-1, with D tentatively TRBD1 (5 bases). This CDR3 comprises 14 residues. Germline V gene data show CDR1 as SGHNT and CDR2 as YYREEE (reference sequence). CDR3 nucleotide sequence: TGCGCCAGCAGCTTGGTTGACAGTAAGACTGAAGCTTTCTTT. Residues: CASSLVDSKTEAFF.

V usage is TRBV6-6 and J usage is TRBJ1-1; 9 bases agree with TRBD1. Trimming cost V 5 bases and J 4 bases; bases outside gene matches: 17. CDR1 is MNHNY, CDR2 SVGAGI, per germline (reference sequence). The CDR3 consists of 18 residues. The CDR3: CASSLITGGAGASTEAFF. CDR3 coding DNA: TGTGCCAGCAGTCTCATAACAGGGGGCGCAGGGGCGAGCACTGAAGCTTTCTTT.

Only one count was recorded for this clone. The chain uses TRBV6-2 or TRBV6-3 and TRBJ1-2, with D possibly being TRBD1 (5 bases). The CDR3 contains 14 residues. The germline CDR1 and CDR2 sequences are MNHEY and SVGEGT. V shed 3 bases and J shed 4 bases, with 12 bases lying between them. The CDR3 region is CASSYLPGPYGYTF. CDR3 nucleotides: TGTGCCAGCAGTTATTTGCCAGGGCCCTATGGCTACACCTTC.

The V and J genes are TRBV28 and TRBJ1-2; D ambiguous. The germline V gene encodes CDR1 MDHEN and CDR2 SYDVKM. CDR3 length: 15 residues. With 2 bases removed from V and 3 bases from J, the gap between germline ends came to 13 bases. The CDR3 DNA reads TGTGCCAGCAGTTTAATAGAGACGGGATACTATGGCTACACCTTC. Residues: CASSLIETGYYGYTF.

This CDR3 reads CASSPARLANTGELFF. In DNA form, the CDR3 reads TGCGCCAGCAGCCCGGCGAGGCTAGCCAACACCGGGGAGCTGTTTTTT. The chain links TRBV4-3 to TRBJ2-2, with D perhaps TRBD2 (5 bases). V gave up 4 bases and J gave up 2 bases, with 14 bases separating them. The CDR3 totals 16 residues. Germline V gene data show CDR1 as LGHNA and CDR2 as YSLEER.

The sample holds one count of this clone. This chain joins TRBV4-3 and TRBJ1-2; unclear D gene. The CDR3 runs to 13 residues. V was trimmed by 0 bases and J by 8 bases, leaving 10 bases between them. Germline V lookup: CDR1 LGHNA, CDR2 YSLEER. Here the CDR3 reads CASSQERSGGYTF. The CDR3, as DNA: TGCGCCAGCAGCCAAGAGAGGAGTGGCGGCTACACCTTC.